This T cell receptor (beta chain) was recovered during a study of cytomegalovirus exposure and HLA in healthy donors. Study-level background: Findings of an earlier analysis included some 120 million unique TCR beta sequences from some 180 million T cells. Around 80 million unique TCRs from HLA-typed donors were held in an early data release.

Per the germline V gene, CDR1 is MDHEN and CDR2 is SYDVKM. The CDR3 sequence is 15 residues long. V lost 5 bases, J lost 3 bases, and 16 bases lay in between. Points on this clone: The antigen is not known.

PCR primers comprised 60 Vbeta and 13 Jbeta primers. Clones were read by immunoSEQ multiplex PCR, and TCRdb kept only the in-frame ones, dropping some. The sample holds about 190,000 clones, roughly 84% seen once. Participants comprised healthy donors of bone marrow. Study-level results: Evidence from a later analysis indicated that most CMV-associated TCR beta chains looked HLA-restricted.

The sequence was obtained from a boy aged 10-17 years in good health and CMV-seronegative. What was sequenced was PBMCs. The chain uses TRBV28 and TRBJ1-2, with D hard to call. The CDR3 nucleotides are TGTGCCAGCAGTCCCCCCCGGAGGAACCACTATGGCTACACCTTC. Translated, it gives CASSPPRRNHYGYTF.